This T cell receptor (beta chain) was profiled in a study of T cells in women clearing cervical HPV infection. Study context: HLA type stays a possible confounder, typing being limited. Study observations and caveats: CIN3+ cases had significantly higher TCR richness than controls; evenness did not differ. Richness plus V gene abundances separated cases from controls with AUC about 0.87. Effector/memory and HPV-specific T cells were not isolated, and association timing is unknown.

The method was immunoSEQ multiplex PCR; TCRdb's version includes in-frame clones alone and lacks a portion of them. The sample totals about 35,000 clones. With respect to this clone: Its specificity is not known.

The clonotype comes from a woman aged 18 to 75 with a cervical HPV16 infection that either progressed to CIN3+ or cleared (not recorded which). The sequenced sample was blood buffy coat.

The CDR3 here is CASSEADSSLEGTIYF. The sequenced part of the CDR3 DNA is TGTGCCAGCAGTGAAGCGGACAGTTCTCTGGAAGGCACC. This chain connects TRBV6-1 to TRBJ1-3, with D possibly being TRBD1 (6 bases). The read terminates 3 residues ahead of where the CDR3 ends, so the germline J gene completes it. The CDR3 runs 16 residues. Germline V CDR1 and CDR2: MNHNS, SASEGT. The V end lost 0 bases, the J end lost 9 bases, and 18 bases lay between the germline ends.